Listed below are T cell receptor beta chains from one sample, sequenced in a study of glioma-infiltrating T cells. TCRdb independently ran MiXCR on the multiplex PCR reads; one entry per CDR3 protein. The profile covers over 70,000 distinct CDR3 sequences, with about 23% appearing a single time and approximately 6.7% taken by the ten largest. Sequencing used glioma tissue, nonneoplastic brain tissue, or PBMCs (not recorded which). These receptors all come from a human donor with low-grade glioma or glioblastoma, undergoing nonglioma brain surgery, or in good health (not recorded which). Each CDR3 is given with its conserved first and last residue. Fields, in order: D gene, V gene, J gene, clone size, CDR3 protein, CDR3 DNA. The D gene is left open where the match is weak. Size is omitted from some rows. Given values are once, few, many or a class for expanded clones.

d_call: -; v_call: TRBV12-3/TRBV12-4; j_call: TRBJ1-1; clone_size: many; cdr3_aa: CASYTGRDTEAFF; cdr3_nt: TGTGCCAGCTATACAGGGCGAGACACTGAAGCTTTCTTT
d_call: -; v_call: TRBV19; j_call: TRBJ2-5; clone_size: few; cdr3_aa: CASSPQIRETQYF; cdr3_nt: TGTGCCAGTAGTCCCCAAATTCGGGAGACCCAGTACTTC
d_call: -; v_call: TRBV4-1; j_call: TRBJ1-1; clone_size: many; cdr3_aa: CASSQEGAGNTEAFF; cdr3_nt: TGCGCCAGCAGCCAAGAGGGGGCAGGGAACACTGAAGCTTTCTTT
d_call: -; v_call: TRBV20-1; j_call: TRBJ1-1; clone_size: many; cdr3_aa: CSAPGGTEAFF; cdr3_nt: TGCAGTGCCCCCGGGGGGACTGAAGCTTTCTTT
d_call: -; v_call: TRBV19; j_call: TRBJ1-5; clone_size: many; cdr3_aa: CASSRRQYSNQPQHF; cdr3_nt: TGTGCCAGTAGTAGGAGACAGTATAGCAATCAGCCCCAGCATTTT
d_call: TRBD1; v_call: TRBV29-1; j_call: TRBJ1-5; clone_size: -; cdr3_aa: CGVGDSLNQPQHF; cdr3_nt: TGCGGCGTTGGGGACAGCTTGAATCAGCCCCAGCATTTT
d_call: -; v_call: TRBV2; j_call: TRBJ1-1; clone_size: few; cdr3_aa: CASSANKRRDTEAFF; cdr3_nt: TGTGCCAGCAGTGCGAACAAGAGGAGGGACACTGAAGCTTTCTTT
d_call: -; v_call: TRBV27; j_call: TRBJ1-4; clone_size: many; cdr3_aa: CASTYSPNEKLFF; cdr3_nt: TGTGCCAGCACTTACAGTCCTAATGAAAAACTGTTTTTT
d_call: -; v_call: TRBV19; j_call: TRBJ1-1; clone_size: -; cdr3_aa: CASSIDPGLVTEAFF; cdr3_nt: TGTGCCAGTAGTATCGATCCAGGATTGGTCACTGAAGCTTTCTTT
d_call: -; v_call: TRBV20-1; j_call: TRBJ1-3; clone_size: many; cdr3_aa: CSARTTAYSGNTIYF; cdr3_nt: TGCAGTGCTAGGACGACAGCCTACTCTGGAAACACCATATATTTT
d_call: -; v_call: TRBV4-1; j_call: TRBJ2-4; clone_size: many; cdr3_aa: CASSQTYGRRLAKNIQYF; cdr3_nt: TGCGCCAGCAGCCAAACCTACGGGCGGAGATTAGCCAAAAACATTCAGTACTTC
d_call: -; v_call: TRBV25-1; j_call: TRBJ2-5; clone_size: many; cdr3_aa: CASSDRAKSQETQYF; cdr3_nt: TGTGCCAGCAGTGACCGGGCCAAATCACAAGAGACCCAGTACTTC
d_call: -; v_call: TRBV29-1; j_call: TRBJ2-2; clone_size: -; cdr3_aa: CSVAWGDAGELFF; cdr3_nt: TGCAGCGTGGCGTGGGGGGATGCCGGGGAGCTGTTTTTT
d_call: -; v_call: TRBV5-1; j_call: TRBJ2-7; clone_size: many; cdr3_aa: CASSSNSYEQYF; cdr3_nt: TGCGCCAGCAGCAGCAACAGCTACGAGCAGTACTTC
d_call: TRBD2; v_call: TRBV10-2; j_call: TRBJ2-3; clone_size: -; cdr3_aa: CASTASGRPDTQYF; cdr3_nt: TGCGCCAGCACCGCTAGCGGACGCCCAGATACGCAGTATTTT
d_call: -; v_call: TRBV5-4; j_call: TRBJ1-2; clone_size: few; cdr3_aa: CASSSRQKLGYGYTF; cdr3_nt: TGTGCCAGCAGCTCCAGACAGAAGCTCGGCTATGGCTACACCTTC
d_call: TRBD1; v_call: TRBV7-8; j_call: TRBJ2-2; clone_size: many; cdr3_aa: CASSLAGQVNTGELFF; cdr3_nt: TGTGCCAGCAGCTTAGCGGGACAGGTCAACACCGGGGAGCTGTTTTTT
d_call: -; v_call: TRBV12-3/TRBV12-4; j_call: TRBJ1-1; clone_size: many; cdr3_aa: CASSSRQTDTEAFF; cdr3_nt: TGTGCCAGCAGTTCCCGGCAGACGGACACTGAAGCTTTCTTT
d_call: TRBD1; v_call: TRBV11-1; j_call: TRBJ1-1; clone_size: -; cdr3_aa: CASSLAGTGVTEAFF; cdr3_nt: TGTGCCAGCAGCTTAGCGGGGACAGGGGTCACTGAAGCTTTCTTT
d_call: -; v_call: TRBV10-1; j_call: TRBJ1-6; clone_size: many; cdr3_aa: CASSESLGNSPLHF; cdr3_nt: TGCGCCAGCAGTGAGTCCCTGGGAAATTCACCCCTCCACTTT
d_call: TRBD1; v_call: TRBV4-2; j_call: TRBJ1-5; clone_size: many; cdr3_aa: CASSQDDRVYQPQHF; cdr3_nt: TGTGCCAGCAGCCAGGATGACAGGGTCTATCAGCCCCAGCATTTT
d_call: TRBD1; v_call: TRBV11-2; j_call: TRBJ2-7; clone_size: -; cdr3_aa: CASSYLTGTLWQYF; cdr3_nt: TGTGCCAGCAGCTATCTGACAGGGACCCTTTGGCAGTACTTC
d_call: TRBD2; v_call: TRBV7-9; j_call: TRBJ2-1; clone_size: few; cdr3_aa: CASSFSGEGTYNEQFF; cdr3_nt: TGTGCCAGCAGCTTCAGTGGGGAGGGGACCTACAATGAGCAGTTCTTC
d_call: TRBD2; v_call: TRBV5-1; j_call: TRBJ2-5; clone_size: -; cdr3_aa: CASSLPGPAGLADTQYF; cdr3_nt: TGCGCCAGCAGCTTGCCGGGGCCGGCGGGACTAGCGGATACCCAGTACTTC
d_call: -; v_call: TRBV2; j_call: TRBJ1-1; clone_size: few; cdr3_aa: CASLVRVNTEAFF; cdr3_nt: TGTGCCAGCTTGGTCAGAGTGAACACTGAAGCTTTCTTT
d_call: -; v_call: TRBV19; j_call: TRBJ2-6; clone_size: few; cdr3_aa: CASSETAGSGANVLTF; cdr3_nt: TGTGCCAGTAGCGAGACAGCAGGCTCTGGGGCCAACGTCCTGACTTTC
d_call: TRBD2; v_call: TRBV3-1; j_call: TRBJ2-1; clone_size: -; cdr3_aa: CASSQDLRGGGNEQFF; cdr3_nt: TGTGCCAGCAGCCAAGACTTGCGGGGGGGTGGCAATGAGCAGTTCTTC